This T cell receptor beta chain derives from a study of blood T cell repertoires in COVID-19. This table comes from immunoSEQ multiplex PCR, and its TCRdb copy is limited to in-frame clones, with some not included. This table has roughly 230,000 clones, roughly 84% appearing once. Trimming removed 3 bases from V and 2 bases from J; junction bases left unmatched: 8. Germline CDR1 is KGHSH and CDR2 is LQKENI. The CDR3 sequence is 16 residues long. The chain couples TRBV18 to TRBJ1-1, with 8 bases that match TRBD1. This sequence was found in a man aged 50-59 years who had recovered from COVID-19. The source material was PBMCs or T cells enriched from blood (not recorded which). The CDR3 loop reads CASSPRTGSGNTEAFF. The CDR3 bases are TGTGCCAGCTCACCTCGGACAGGGAGTGGAAACACTGAAGCTTTCTTT.